Included here is one T cell receptor beta chain sequence, with context. No antigen is known for it. The entry originates in a study of shared clonotypes between healthy human individuals. The wider study: Two female and a few male donors aged 18 to 49 were enrolled. Study-wide findings and caveats: Sorted-subset samples were not fully sequenced, rarefaction indicated. Lower generation probabilities were found for non-shared clonotypes than for those shared by all four donors.

The V gene's germline CDR1 is SQVTM and CDR2 ANQGSEA. CDR3 size: 15 residues. V lost 5 bases and J 0 bases, leaving 14 bases between the germline ends. Sequencing was at deep level. The method was immunoSEQ multiplex PCR; TCRdb's version includes in-frame clones alone and lacks a portion of them. The sample lists fewer than 2.5 million clones, approximately 93% occurring once. Source material: naive CD4+ T cells from PBMCs. Subset described: CD45RA+ positively selected. This clonotype originated in a man in his late teens or twenties in good health. Some clones in this sample may be carry-over from other donors' samples. V usage is TRBV29-1 and J usage is TRBJ1-3, with D hard to call. CDR3 coding DNA: TGCAGCGTTCTGAGCGCATTAAGCTCTGGAAACACCATATATTTT. Protein product: CSVLSALSSGNTIYF.